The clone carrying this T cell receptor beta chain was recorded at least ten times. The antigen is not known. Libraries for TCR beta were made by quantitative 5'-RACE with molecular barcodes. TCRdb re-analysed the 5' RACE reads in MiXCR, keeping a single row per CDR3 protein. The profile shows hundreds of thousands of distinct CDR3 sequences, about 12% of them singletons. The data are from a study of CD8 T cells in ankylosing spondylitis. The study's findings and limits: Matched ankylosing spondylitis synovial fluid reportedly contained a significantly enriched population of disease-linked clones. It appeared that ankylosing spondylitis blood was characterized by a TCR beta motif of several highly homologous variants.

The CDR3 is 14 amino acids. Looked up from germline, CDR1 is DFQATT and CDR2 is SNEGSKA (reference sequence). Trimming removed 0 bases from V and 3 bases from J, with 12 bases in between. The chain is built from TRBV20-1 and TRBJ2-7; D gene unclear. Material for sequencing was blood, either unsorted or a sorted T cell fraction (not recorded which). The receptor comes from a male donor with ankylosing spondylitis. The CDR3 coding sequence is TGCAGTGCTAGAGAGGCAGGTTCCCTCTACGAGCAGTACTTC. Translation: CSAREAGSLYEQYF.